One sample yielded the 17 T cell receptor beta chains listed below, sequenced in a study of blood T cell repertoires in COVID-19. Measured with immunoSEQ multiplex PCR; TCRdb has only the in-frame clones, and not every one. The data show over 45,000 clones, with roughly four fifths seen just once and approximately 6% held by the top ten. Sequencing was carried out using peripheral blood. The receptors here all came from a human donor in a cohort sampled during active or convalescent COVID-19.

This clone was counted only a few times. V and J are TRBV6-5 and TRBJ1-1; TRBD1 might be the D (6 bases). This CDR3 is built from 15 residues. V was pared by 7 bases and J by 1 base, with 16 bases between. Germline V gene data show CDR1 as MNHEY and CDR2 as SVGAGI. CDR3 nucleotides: TGTGCCAGCAAAAGGACAGCTACGGGGAACACTGAAGCTTTCTTT. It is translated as CASKRTATGNTEAFF.

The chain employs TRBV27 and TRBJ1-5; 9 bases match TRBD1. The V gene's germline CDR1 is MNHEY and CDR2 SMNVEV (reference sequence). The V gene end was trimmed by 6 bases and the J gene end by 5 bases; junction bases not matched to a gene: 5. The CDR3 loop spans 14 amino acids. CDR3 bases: TGTGCCAGCAGGGGAACAGGGGGCCATCAGCCCCAGCATTTT. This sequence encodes CASRGTGGHQPQHF.

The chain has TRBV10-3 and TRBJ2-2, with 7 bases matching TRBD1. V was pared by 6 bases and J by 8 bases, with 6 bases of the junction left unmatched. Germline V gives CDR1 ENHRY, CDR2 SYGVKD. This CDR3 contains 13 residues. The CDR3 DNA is TGTGCCATCAGCGACAGGGCGAGGGGGGAGCTGTTTTTT. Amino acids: CAISDRARGELFF.

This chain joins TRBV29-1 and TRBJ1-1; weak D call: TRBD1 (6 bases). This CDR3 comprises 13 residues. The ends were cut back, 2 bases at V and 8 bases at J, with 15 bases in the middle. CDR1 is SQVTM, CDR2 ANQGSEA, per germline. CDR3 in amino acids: CSVEWGPRGEAFF. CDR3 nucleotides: TGCAGCGTTGAATGGGGCCCCAGGGGAGAAGCTTTCTTT.

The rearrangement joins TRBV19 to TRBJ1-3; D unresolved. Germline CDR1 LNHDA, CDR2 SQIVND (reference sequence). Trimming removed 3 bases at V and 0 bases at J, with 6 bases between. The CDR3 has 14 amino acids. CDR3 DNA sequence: TGTGCCAGTAGTATCGACTCCTCTGGAAACACCATATATTTT. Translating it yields CASSIDSSGNTIYF. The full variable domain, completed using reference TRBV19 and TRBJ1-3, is DGGITQSPKYLFRKEGQNVTLSCEQNLNHDAMYWYRQDPGQGLRLIYYSQIVNDFQKGDIAEGYSVSREKKESFPLTVTSAQKNPTAFYLCASSIDSSGNTIYFGEGSWLTVV.

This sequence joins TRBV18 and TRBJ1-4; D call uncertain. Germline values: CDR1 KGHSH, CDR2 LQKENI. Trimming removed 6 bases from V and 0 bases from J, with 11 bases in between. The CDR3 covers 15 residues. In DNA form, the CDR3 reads TGTGCCAGCTCGGATAAAGAGGCAACTAATGAAAAACTGTTTTTT. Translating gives CASSDKEATNEKLFF.

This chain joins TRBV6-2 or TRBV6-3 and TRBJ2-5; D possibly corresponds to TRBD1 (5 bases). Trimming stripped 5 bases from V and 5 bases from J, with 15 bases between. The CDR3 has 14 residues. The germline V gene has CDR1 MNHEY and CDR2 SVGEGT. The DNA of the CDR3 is TGTGCCAGCAGTACCCCGCGCAGGGTTGAGACCCAGTACTTC. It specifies CASSTPRRVETQYF.

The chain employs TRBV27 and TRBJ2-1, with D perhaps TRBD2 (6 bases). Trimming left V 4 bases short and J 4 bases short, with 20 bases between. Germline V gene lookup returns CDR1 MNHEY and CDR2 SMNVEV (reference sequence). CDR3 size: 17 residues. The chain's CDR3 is CASSSAPGLEGYNEQFF. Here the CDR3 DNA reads TGTGCCAGCAGTTCCGCGCCGGGACTCGAAGGGTACAATGAGCAGTTCTTC.

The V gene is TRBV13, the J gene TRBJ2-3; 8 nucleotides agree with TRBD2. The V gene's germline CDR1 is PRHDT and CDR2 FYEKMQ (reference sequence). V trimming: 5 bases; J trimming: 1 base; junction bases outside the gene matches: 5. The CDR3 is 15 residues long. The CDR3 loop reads CASSIVAGRTDTQYF. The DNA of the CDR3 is TGTGCCAGCAGCATTGTAGCGGGGCGCACAGATACGCAGTATTTT.

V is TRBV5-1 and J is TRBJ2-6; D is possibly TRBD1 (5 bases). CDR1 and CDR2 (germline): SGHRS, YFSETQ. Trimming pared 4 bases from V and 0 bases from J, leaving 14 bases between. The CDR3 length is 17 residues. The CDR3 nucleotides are TGCGCCAGCAGCCTAATTTCGGACAACTCTGGGGCCAACGTCCTGACTTTC. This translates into CASSLISDNSGANVLTF.

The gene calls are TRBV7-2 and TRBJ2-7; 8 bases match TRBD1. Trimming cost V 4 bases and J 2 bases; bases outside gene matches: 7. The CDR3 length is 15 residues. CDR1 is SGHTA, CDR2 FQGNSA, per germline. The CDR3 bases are TGTGCCAGCAGCTCCTCGACAGGGGTTCCCTACGAGCAGTACTTC. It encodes CASSSSTGVPYEQYF.

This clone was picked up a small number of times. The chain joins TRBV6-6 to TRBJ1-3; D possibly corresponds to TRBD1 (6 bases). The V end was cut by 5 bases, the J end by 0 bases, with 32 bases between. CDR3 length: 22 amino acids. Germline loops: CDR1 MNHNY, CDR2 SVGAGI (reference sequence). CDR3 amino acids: CASSRFGEPLPWGQISGNTIYF. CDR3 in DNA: TGTGCCAGCAGTCGATTCGGGGAGCCCCTGCCGTGGGGACAAATCTCTGGAAACACCATATATTTT.

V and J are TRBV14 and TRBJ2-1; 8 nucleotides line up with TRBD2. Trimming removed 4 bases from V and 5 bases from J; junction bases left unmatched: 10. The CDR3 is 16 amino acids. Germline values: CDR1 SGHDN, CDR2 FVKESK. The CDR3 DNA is TGTGCCAGCAGCCGCCTCGACACGGGGGGGAACAATGAGCAGTTCTTC. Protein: CASSRLDTGGNNEQFF.

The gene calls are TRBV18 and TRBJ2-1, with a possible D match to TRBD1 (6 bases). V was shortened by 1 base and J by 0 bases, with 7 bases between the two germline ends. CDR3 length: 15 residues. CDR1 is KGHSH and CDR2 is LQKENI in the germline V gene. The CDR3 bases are TGTGCCAGCTCACCACGGGGGCGCTCCTACAATGAGCAGTTCTTC. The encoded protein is CASSPRGRSYNEQFF.

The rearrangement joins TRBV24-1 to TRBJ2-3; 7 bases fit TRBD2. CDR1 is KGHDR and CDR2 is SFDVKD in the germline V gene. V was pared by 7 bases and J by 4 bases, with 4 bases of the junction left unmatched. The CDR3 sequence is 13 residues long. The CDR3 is CATSGEGPDTQYF. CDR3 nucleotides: TGTGCCACCAGCGGGGAGGGCCCAGATACGCAGTATTTT.

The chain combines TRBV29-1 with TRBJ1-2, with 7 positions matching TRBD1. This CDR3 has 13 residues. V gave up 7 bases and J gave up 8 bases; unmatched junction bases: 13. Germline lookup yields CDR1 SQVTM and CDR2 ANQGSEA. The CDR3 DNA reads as TGCAGCGCTGGCGCTAAGGGGGCGGAGGGCTACACCTTC. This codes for CSAGAKGAEGYTF.

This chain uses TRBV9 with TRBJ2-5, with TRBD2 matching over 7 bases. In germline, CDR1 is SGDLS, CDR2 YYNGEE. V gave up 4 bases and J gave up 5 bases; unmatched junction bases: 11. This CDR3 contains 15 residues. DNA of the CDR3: TGTGCCAGCAGCCCAGACCCGGGGGGTATGGAGACCCAGTACTTC. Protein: CASSPDPGGMETQYF.